This TCR beta chain was profiled in a study of T cell repertoires in cytomegalovirus infection. Trimming took 6 bases from V and 5 from J, leaving 19 bases between them. The CDR3 consists of 15 residues. Germline CDR1 reads MDHEN; CDR2 reads SYDVKM. TCRdb processed the reads anew with MiXCR; each CDR3 protein has one entry. The sample yields about 250,000 distinct CDR3 sequences, around an eighth seen once. This clonotype was counted ten times or more. The TCR was taken from a human donor in good health (CMV status not recorded). Some clones in this sample may be carry-over from other donors' samples. Source material: PBMCs. This chain links TRBV28 with TRBJ1-2, with D hard to call. CDR3 amino acids: CASSPRRTMPYGYTF. The DNA of the CDR3 is TGTGCCAGCAGCCCAAGACGGACGATGCCTTATGGCTACACCTTC.